The 21 T cell receptor beta chains below come from one sample, sequenced in a study of cytomegalovirus exposure and HLA in healthy donors. The repertoire was sequenced with immunoSEQ multiplex PCR; TCRdb's copy has only in-frame clones and lacks some. This table has some 130,000 clones, roughly 79% appearing once. Sequenced input: PBMCs. The source of these receptors is a man younger than 40 in good health and CMV-seropositive.

The chain joins TRBV7-2 to TRBJ2-7; 7 bases line up with TRBD1. Germline loops: CDR1 SGHTA, CDR2 FQGNSA. J lost 4 bases, V lost 5 bases, and 8 bases had no gene match. The CDR3 length is 14 residues. As DNA, the CDR3 is TGTGCCAGCAGCGCCACCGGGACAGTATACGAGCAGTACTTC. As protein: CASSATGTVYEQYF.

A single count supports this clone. The rearrangement uses TRBV14 and TRBJ1-1; no clear D gene. The CDR3 runs 13 residues. CDR1 is SGHDN, CDR2 FVKESK, per germline. Trimming took 4 bases from V and 4 from J, leaving 10 bases between them. The CDR3 spells CASSLQRSTEAFF. CDR3 bases: TGTGCCAGCAGCCTACAGAGATCCACTGAAGCTTTCTTT.

The chain couples TRBV11-2 to TRBJ2-2, with TRBD1 as a possible D gene (6 bases). This CDR3 region has 15 residues. CDR1 and CDR2 (germline): SGHAT, FQNNGV. Deletions cut 3 bases from V and 0 bases from J, with 8 bases between. In DNA, the CDR3 is TGTGCCAGCAGCTTGACAGGACCGAACACCGGGGAGCTGTTTTTT. It codes for CASSLTGPNTGELFF.

This clone has only one observation. V gene TRBV5-1 combines with J gene TRBJ2-1; D not resolved. CDR1 is SGHRS and CDR2 is YFSETQ in the germline V gene. The CDR3 extends over 14 amino acids. V dropped 0 bases and J dropped 6 bases, with 10 bases sitting between them. The DNA for the CDR3 is TGCGCCAGCAGCTTGGGCTCCGGCGGCAATGAGCAGTTCTTC. Amino acids: CASSLGSGGNEQFF.

The chain is built from TRBV5-8 and TRBJ1-4, with 9 bases fitting TRBD1. Germline V lookup: CDR1 SGHTS, CDR2 YDEGEE. The V segment lost 4 bases and the J segment 6 bases; nucleotides outside the gene matches: 10. The CDR3 consists of 16 residues. DNA for the CDR3: TGTGCCAGCAGCACAACCACGAGGGACAGGGATGAAAAACTGTTTTTT. Its protein product is CASSTTTRDRDEKLFF.

The sample holds one count of this clone. V and J are TRBV5-1 and TRBJ2-7; D is possibly TRBD1 (6 bases). Germline CDR1 and CDR2: SGHRS and YFSETQ. The CDR3 has 13 residues. Trimming stripped 2 bases from V and 2 bases from J, with 8 bases between. Written as DNA, the CDR3 is TGCGCCAGCAGCTTACAGGGCACCTACGAGCAGTACTTC. Protein sequence: CASSLQGTYEQYF.

This chain uses TRBV5-6 with TRBJ2-7, with D unclear. There are 12 residues in the CDR3. V lost 5 bases to trimming and J lost 0 bases, with 6 bases between them. CDR1 SGHDT and CDR2 YYEEEE come from the germline V gene. This chain's CDR3 is CASSPNSYEQYF. The CDR3 nucleotides read TGTGCCAGCAGTCCTAACTCCTACGAGCAGTACTTC.

The chain joins TRBV27 to TRBJ2-7; 9 nucleotides match TRBD2. Trimming cost V 1 base and J 6 bases; bases outside gene matches: 1. The CDR3 spans 13 residues. CDR1 and CDR2 from the germline V gene are MNHEY and SMNVEV (reference sequence). In DNA form, the CDR3 reads TGTGCCAGCAGTTTATTAGCGGGGGTCGAGCAGTACTTC. Translated: CASSLLAGVEQYF.

The J gene is TRBJ1-3, the V gene TRBV30; the D is unclear. This CDR3 is 13 amino acids long. V lost 6 bases, J lost 0 bases, and 9 bases lay in between. The germline CDR1 and CDR2 sequences are GTSNPN and SVGIG (reference sequence). CDR3 sequence: CACLFPSGNTIYF. In nucleotides, the CDR3 is TGTGCCTGCCTTTTTCCCTCTGGAAACACCATATATTTT.

This rearrangement joins TRBV2 to TRBJ2-2, with no clear D. Germline CDR1 SNHLY, CDR2 FYNNEI. CDR3 length equals 14 residues. Between the trimmed V and J ends, which lost 1 base and 4 bases, there was a span of 7 bases. The DNA of the CDR3 is TGTGCCAGCAGTGAAGTCACAGTCACCGGGGAGCTGTTTTTT. Translation gives CASSEVTVTGELFF.

The chain employs TRBV6-6 and TRBJ2-7, with D tentatively TRBD2 (6 bases). The CDR3 contains 13 residues. Germline V gene sequence: CDR1 MNHNY, CDR2 SVGAGI (reference sequence). Deletions cut 7 bases from V and 0 bases from J, with 10 bases between. The CDR3 spells CASTPGSSYEQYF. CDR3 DNA: TGTGCCAGCACCCCCGGGAGCTCCTACGAGCAGTACTTC.

The table lists this clone with a few counts. This sequence joins TRBV29-1 and TRBJ1-5; tentative D call: TRBD1 (6 bases). V lost 2 bases, J lost 7 bases, and 12 bases lay in between. The CDR3 consists of 13 residues. Germline V gives CDR1 SQVTM, CDR2 ANQGSEA. The CDR3 loop is CSVEPVRGQPQHF. The CDR3 DNA reads as TGCAGCGTTGAACCCGTCAGGGGACAGCCCCAGCATTTT. Filled out from reference TRBV29-1 and TRBJ1-5, the complete variable domain reads SAVISQKPSRDICQRGTSLTIQCQVDSQVTMMFWYRQQPGQSLTLIATANQGSEATYESGFVIDKFPISRPNLTFSTLTVSNMSPEDSSIYLCSVEPVRGQPQHFGDGTRLSIL.

The chain has TRBV6-5 and TRBJ2-1; 7 nucleotides agree with TRBD2. Germline trimming cut 3 bases from V and 7 bases from J; bases unmatched to any gene: 9. This CDR3 comprises 15 residues. CDR1 MNHEY and CDR2 SVGAGI come from the germline V gene. Here the CDR3 DNA reads TGTGCCAGCAGTTATCTGGCGGGGGTTGGAAATGAGCAGTTCTTC. Protein product: CASSYLAGVGNEQFF.

V usage is TRBV5-1 and J usage is TRBJ1-4; 7 nucleotides line up with TRBD1. Trimming removed 5 bases from V and 5 bases from J; junction bases left unmatched: 6. CDR3 size: 14 residues. Germline CDR1 reads SGHRS; CDR2 reads YFSETQ. In nucleotides, the CDR3 is TGCGCCAGCAGAACGGGACAGTTGAATGAAAAACTGTTTTTT. This gives the protein CASRTGQLNEKLFF.

The chain is built from TRBV6-6 and TRBJ1-6, with TRBD1 as a possible D gene (5 bases). This CDR3 is 15 amino acids long. Trimming pared 7 bases from V and 8 bases from J, leaving 18 bases between. Germline CDR1 and CDR2: MNHNY and SVGAGI (reference sequence). The CDR3 is CASKILQVTDSPLHF. The CDR3 bases are TGTGCCAGCAAAATCCTACAGGTTACGGATTCACCCCTCCACTTT.

V usage is TRBV11-2 and J usage is TRBJ2-3; no clear D. The CDR3 runs 11 residues. Germline V CDR1 and CDR2: SGHAT, FQNNGV. V was pared by 7 bases and J by 2 bases, with 4 bases between. CDR3 sequence reads: CASTITDTQYF. The DNA of the CDR3 is TGTGCCAGCACCATCACAGATACGCAGTATTTT.

A single count supports this clone. This chain connects TRBV30 to TRBJ2-7; a possible D gene is TRBD2 (6 bases). Trimming stripped 3 bases from V and 4 bases from J, with 13 bases between. This CDR3 is 13 amino acids long. In germline, CDR1 is GTSNPN, CDR2 SVGIG (reference sequence). The CDR3 region has the DNA TGTGCCTGGAGCGGAGGGGTTAGTTACGAGCAGTACTTC. This sequence encodes CAWSGGVSYEQYF.

The chain has TRBV7-2 and TRBJ2-5; the match to TRBD2 covers 15 bases. The CDR3 sequence is 15 residues long. Germline assignment: CDR1 SGHTA and CDR2 FQGNSA. V trimming: 5 bases; J trimming: 6 bases; junction bases outside the gene matches: 4. This CDR3 reads CASSQGTSGRQTQYF. The CDR3 DNA sequence: TGTGCCAGCAGCCAGGGGACTAGCGGGAGGCAGACCCAGTACTTC.

V and J are TRBV5-5 and TRBJ2-7; possibly TRBD1 for D (5 bases). Germline loops: CDR1 SGHKS, CDR2 YYEKEE (reference sequence). With 4 bases removed from V and 6 bases from J, the gap between germline ends came to 17 bases. The CDR3 contains 14 residues. Here the CDR3 DNA reads TGTGCCAGCAGCATTGGTCAGGGCCCCTCCGAGCAGTACTTC. Protein sequence: CASSIGQGPSEQYF.

The CDR3 region is CASSTTLETEQYF. CDR3 DNA sequence: TGCGCCAGCAGTACCACCTTAGAAACCGAGCAGTACTTC. The V and J genes are TRBV10-1 and TRBJ2-7, with D unresolved. Trimming stripped 5 bases from V and 6 bases from J, with 14 bases between. Germline lookup yields CDR1 WNHNN and CDR2 SYGVQD (reference sequence). The CDR3 runs to 13 residues.

V gene TRBV7-9 combines with J gene TRBJ1-1, with 8 bases matching TRBD1. The CDR3 has 15 residues. The germline CDR1 and CDR2 sequences are SEHNR and FQNEAQ (reference sequence). Trimming took 5 bases from V and 7 from J; bases not matched to a gene: 12. The DNA for the CDR3 is TGTGCCAGCAGCAGCGGACAGGGTGAACGGAATGAAGCTTTCTTT. Translating it yields CASSSGQGERNEAFF.